These 22 T cell receptor beta chains share one sample of origin, sequenced in a study of PD-1 blockade in classical Hodgkin lymphoma. Profiled with immunoSEQ multiplex PCR; TCRdb holds only in-frame clones, not every one. The sample has 70,000 to 80,000 clones, roughly 91% seen once; the top ten hold about 8%. All trial patients relapsed after autologous stem cell transplantation. The material sequenced was peripheral blood mononuclear cells (PBMCs), taken at baseline. Source of these receptors: a human donor with classical Hodgkin lymphoma.

This chain links TRBV6-1 with TRBJ2-4; D not resolved. CDR3 size: 13 residues. Germline-derived CDR1 and CDR2 are MNHNS and SASEGT. V dropped 7 bases and J dropped 0 bases, with 7 bases sitting between them. CDR3 DNA sequence: TGTGCCAGCATCGGAACAGCCAAAAACATTCAGTACTTC. It translates to CASIGTAKNIQYF.

This clone was picked up one time. The chain recombines TRBV7-2 with TRBJ2-3; the D is unclear. Germline V gives CDR1 SGHTA, CDR2 FQGNSA. The CDR3 has 14 amino acids. The V gene lost 7 bases and the J gene lost 6 bases, with 17 bases spanning the gap. The DNA of the CDR3 is TGTGCCAGCACCGTTGCGCGGCCCTCCGATACGCAGTATTTT. Protein sequence: CASTVARPSDTQYF.

V is TRBV6-5 and J is TRBJ2-5, with a weak D call TRBD1 (5 bases). V gave up 2 bases and J gave up 5 bases, with 12 bases separating them. Germline CDR1 and CDR2: MNHEY and SVGAGI. CDR3 size: 14 residues. CDR3 coding DNA: TGTGCCAGCAGTTACGGCCAGGGTGGCGAGACCCAGTACTTC. Encoded protein: CASSYGQGGETQYF.

The chain links TRBV6-4 to TRBJ2-1; TRBD1 agrees at 7 bases. After removal of 2 bases from V and 2 bases from J, the junction contained 3 bases not matched to a gene. The CDR3 has 15 amino acids. Germline V gives CDR1 MRHNA, CDR2 SNTAGT. The CDR3 region has the DNA TGTGCCAGCAGTGACAGGGACAGTCCCTACAATGAGCAGTTCTTC. This codes for CASSDRDSPYNEQFF.

V usage is TRBV5-8 and J usage is TRBJ2-7, with TRBD1 identical over 9 bases. CDR3 size: 15 residues. V gave up 1 base and J gave up 2 bases; unmatched junction bases: 4. Germline CDR1 is SGHTS and CDR2 is YDEGEE. Here the CDR3 DNA reads TGTGCCAGCAGCTTGCGGACAGGGGCCCCCTACGAGCAGTACTTC. Amino acids: CASSLRTGAPYEQYF.

The CDR3 sequence: CASSLPGSGDNTEAFF. In DNA, the CDR3 is TGTGCCAGCAGTTTACCCGGGTCAGGGGATAACACTGAAGCTTTCTTT. V is TRBV27 and J is TRBJ1-1, with a tentative D call TRBD1 (6 bases). Trimming took 2 bases from V and 2 from J, leaving 15 bases between them. This CDR3 is built from 16 residues. Germline CDR1 MNHEY, CDR2 SMNVEV (reference sequence).

The chain employs TRBV9 and TRBJ2-7, with D possibly TRBD1 on 5 matching bases. This CDR3 is built from 13 residues. The germline CDR1 and CDR2 sequences are SGDLS and YYNGEE. With 3 bases removed from V and 3 bases from J, the gap between germline ends came to 10 bases. CDR3: CASSGETDYEQYF. CDR3 coding DNA: TGTGCCAGCAGCGGAGAGACAGACTACGAGCAGTACTTC.

The genes are TRBV6-6 and TRBJ1-2; no clear D gene. From germline, CDR1 is MNHNY and CDR2 SVGAGI (reference sequence). This CDR3 region has 11 residues. With 6 bases removed from V and 0 bases from J, the gap between germline ends came to 2 bases. The CDR3 loop reads CASRTNYGYTF. CDR3 DNA sequence: TGTGCCAGCAGAACTAACTATGGCTACACCTTC.

The chain recombines TRBV30 with TRBJ1-6, with D possibly TRBD1 on 5 matching bases. This CDR3 has 13 residues. Trimming cost V 5 bases and J 7 bases, with 12 bases left between them. Germline lookup yields CDR1 GTSNPN and CDR2 SVGIG (reference sequence). CDR3: CAWSQDGNSPLHF. In DNA, the CDR3 is TGTGCCTGGTCACAGGATGGAAATTCACCCCTCCACTTT.

V usage is TRBV5-1 and J usage is TRBJ1-4; 7 nucleotides align to TRBD1. This CDR3 comprises 13 residues. V was pared by 4 bases and J by 6 bases, with 3 bases of the junction left unmatched. Germline lookup yields CDR1 SGHRS and CDR2 YFSETQ. The CDR3 spells CASSVTGYEKLFF. The CDR3 bases are TGCGCCAGCAGCGTGACAGGGTATGAAAAACTGTTTTTT.

This rearrangement joins TRBV10-3 to TRBJ2-1; the D is unclear. V shed 3 bases and J shed 7 bases, with 13 bases lying between them. CDR1 and CDR2 from the germline V gene are ENHRY and SYGVKD. The CDR3 length is 14 residues. CDR3 amino acids: CAISDRAMRNEQFF. As DNA, the CDR3 is TGTGCCATCAGTGATCGGGCCATGAGGAATGAGCAGTTCTTC.

Here the CDR3 DNA reads TGTGCCAGCAGCTCCCCGAAAGGCATACCGAACACCGGGGAGCTGTTTTTT. It is translated as CASSSPKGIPNTGELFF. V gene TRBV5-4 combines with J gene TRBJ2-2; D is unclear. There are 17 residues in the CDR3. Per the germline V gene, CDR1 is SGHNT and CDR2 is YYREEE (reference sequence). Trimming stripped 3 bases from V and 0 bases from J, with 15 bases between.

This clone has just one count. The chain links TRBV6-1 to TRBJ1-5, with D possibly being TRBD1 (5 bases). There are 15 residues in the CDR3. Trimming pared 6 bases from V and 6 bases from J, leaving 18 bases between. Germline lookup yields CDR1 MNHNS and CDR2 SASEGT. The CDR3 DNA sequence: TGTGCCAGCAGCCCAAATGTAGACAGTCGTCAGCCCCAGCATTTT. Translating it yields CASSPNVDSRQPQHF.

This chain connects TRBV7-7 to TRBJ2-5, with a tentative D call TRBD2 (7 bases). Germline V gene sequence: CDR1 SSHAT, CDR2 FNYEAQ (reference sequence). The CDR3 is 16 residues long. V lost 1 base to trimming and J lost 5 bases, with 17 bases between them. CDR3 DNA: TGTGCCAGCAGCTTAGATAGGACGGGGGGCCGGGAGACCCAGTACTTC. As protein: CASSLDRTGGRETQYF.

Only one count was recorded for this clone. The chain links TRBV7-6 to TRBJ1-3, with no clear D. V was pared by 3 bases and J by 0 bases, with 6 bases between. The CDR3 has 14 amino acids. In germline, CDR1 is SGHVS, CDR2 FNYEAQ. The CDR3 nucleotides read TGTGCCAGCAGCTTTTACCACTCTGGAAACACCATATATTTT. Translation: CASSFYHSGNTIYF.

The chain carries TRBV19 and TRBJ2-3; TRBD1 agrees at 7 bases. J was trimmed by 0 bases and V by 1 base; bases with no gene match: 1. CDR1 LNHDA and CDR2 SQIVND come from the germline V gene (reference sequence). CDR3 length: 15 amino acids. Here the CDR3 DNA reads TGTGCCAGTAGTATAGTCAGGGGGAGCACAGATACGCAGTATTTT. Its protein product is CASSIVRGSTDTQYF.

The chain links TRBV28 to TRBJ1-5; TRBD1 matches 8 bases. The CDR3 has 14 residues. CDR1 is MDHEN and CDR2 is SYDVKM in the germline V gene. J was trimmed by 7 bases and V by 7 bases; bases with no gene match: 9. The CDR3 DNA follows: TGTGCCAGCACCCCTCTTCAGGGGGCGCAGCCCCAGCATTTT. Translated: CASTPLQGAQPQHF.

This clone was detected only once. This chain joins TRBV5-1 and TRBJ2-3; 12 bases are shared with TRBD2. CDR1 and CDR2 from the germline V gene are SGHRS and YFSETQ. With 5 bases clipped from V and 2 bases from J, the junction kept 18 bases outside the gene matches. The CDR3 spans 20 residues. The CDR3 sequence: CASRAYRTSGEGEYTDTQYF. The CDR3, as DNA: TGCGCCAGCAGGGCATATCGGACTAGCGGGGAAGGAGAGTACACAGATACGCAGTATTTT.

The gene calls are TRBV30 and TRBJ2-2; no firm D call. Trimming took 5 bases from V and 4 from J, leaving 17 bases between them. Germline loops: CDR1 GTSNPN, CDR2 SVGIG (reference sequence). The CDR3 extends over 15 amino acids. The DNA of the CDR3 is TGTGCCTGGGCCGACACCGAAGGGTCCACCGGGGAGCTGTTTTTT. Encoded protein: CAWADTEGSTGELFF.

The CDR3 nucleotides are TGTGCCATCAGCCCCCGGGGGACAGGGGAAGAAAAACTGTTTTTT. Residues: CAISPRGTGEEKLFF. The gene calls are TRBV10-3 and TRBJ1-4, with 10 bases identical to TRBD1. V gave up 6 bases and J gave up 8 bases; unmatched junction bases: 9. The germline V gene has CDR1 ENHRY and CDR2 SYGVKD. The CDR3 covers 15 residues.

The chain employs TRBV6-5 and TRBJ1-2; no definite D call. Per germline, CDR1 MNHEY and CDR2 SVGAGI. The CDR3 consists of 16 residues. V lost 3 bases, J lost 7 bases, and 21 bases lay in between. The CDR3 bases are TGTGCCAGCAGTTATCTTGTGGGCAGCTTACCCCTTGGCTACACCTTC. It yields the protein CASSYLVGSLPLGYTF.

CDR3 region: CASSSWGTGVVDEQYF. CDR3 coding DNA: TGTGCCAGCAGCTCCTGGGGGACAGGGGTCGTGGACGAGCAGTACTTC. The chain uses TRBV9 and TRBJ2-7; 10 bases fit TRBD1. This CDR3 region has 16 residues. From germline, CDR1 is SGDLS and CDR2 YYNGEE. V gave up 4 bases and J gave up 5 bases; unmatched junction bases: 12.